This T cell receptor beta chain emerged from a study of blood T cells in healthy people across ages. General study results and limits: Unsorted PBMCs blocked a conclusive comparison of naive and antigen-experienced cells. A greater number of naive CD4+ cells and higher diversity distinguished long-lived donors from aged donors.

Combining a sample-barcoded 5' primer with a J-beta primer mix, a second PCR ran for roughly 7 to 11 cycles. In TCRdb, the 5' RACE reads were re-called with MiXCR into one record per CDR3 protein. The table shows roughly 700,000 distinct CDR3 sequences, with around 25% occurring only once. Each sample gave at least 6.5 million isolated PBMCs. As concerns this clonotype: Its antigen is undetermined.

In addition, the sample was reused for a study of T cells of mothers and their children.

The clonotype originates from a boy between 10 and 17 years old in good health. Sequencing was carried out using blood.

For the CDR3, the DNA is TGCAGTGCTAGAGATAGAGTTTCGAACACCGGGGAGCTGTTTTTT. Its translation is CSARDRVSNTGELFF. The chain links TRBV20-1 to TRBJ2-2; D not resolved. The germline V gene has CDR1 DFQATT and CDR2 SNEGSKA (reference sequence). The CDR3 is 15 amino acids. V lost 0 bases to trimming and J lost 0 bases, with 8 bases between them.